The sequence of this T cell receptor beta chain was determined in a study of identical twins. Healthy Caucasians provided all donations. Study conclusions and caveats: Carriage of fewer insertions was seen in abundant cord blood beta clonotypes, whereas memory repertoires showed none.

The V and J ends lost 3 bases and 9 bases, in that order; junction bases with no gene match: 22. CDR3 length: 19 amino acids. Via MiXCR, TCRdb re-called the 5' RACE reads, giving one row per CDR3 protein. The table has roughly 710,000 distinct CDR3 sequences, roughly 6% seen once. This clonotype has a count of ten or more. Its antigen is not known. The sample comprised naive T cells sorted from blood. The clonotype comes from a man aged 18-30 years in good health. This chain joins TRBV12-3 or TRBV12-4 and TRBJ2-2; 7 nucleotides line up with TRBD1. The CDR3 is CASSLGTTGLRILIRELFF. Here the CDR3 DNA reads TGTGCCAGCAGTTTGGGGACGACAGGGCTCCGGATACTAATCAGGGAGCTGTTTTTT.